Here is one TCR beta chain with its context. Its antigen is still unknown. Each donor was nominally healthy when sampled (though unrecorded immune exposures were likely). The entry originates in a study of cytomegalovirus exposure and HLA in healthy donors. Notes on the study in general: Reportedly, HLA-A and HLA-B alleles of most subjects were accurately predicted from TCR beta. A later analysis showed TCR association rates differing by HLA locus, peaking at DRB1 and lowest at HLA-C. TRBV6-2, TRBV6-3 and some other V segments were excluded as indistinguishable.

The CDR3 loop spans 13 amino acids. CDR1 LGHNA and CDR2 YNFKEQ come from the germline V gene. The J segment lost 5 bases and the V segment lost 0 bases, leaving 0 bases of the junction unmatched. The PCR used 60 Vbeta and 13 Jbeta primers. Profiled with immunoSEQ multiplex PCR; TCRdb holds only in-frame clones, not every one. This table holds tens of thousands of clones, approximately 80% found once. Sequences were obtained from PBMCs. This sequence joins TRBV4-2 and TRBJ2-5, with TRBD2 matching 7 bases. This receptor was taken from a female donor in good health and CMV-seronegative. In DNA, the CDR3 is TGTGCCAGCAGCCAAGAGGGGGGGGAGACCCAGTACTTC. Translating it yields CASSQEGGETQYF.